This T cell receptor (beta chain) stems from a study of T cell repertoires in cytomegalovirus infection. TCRdb processed the reads anew with MiXCR; each CDR3 protein has one entry. The sample has about 240,000 distinct CDR3 sequences, around 6.4% seen once. There are 14 residues in the CDR3. Per germline, CDR1 SNHLY and CDR2 FYNNEI. With 3 bases removed from V and 12 bases from J, the gap between germline ends came to 15 bases. The sequence was obtained from a human donor in good health (CMV status not recorded). Some clones in this sample may be carry-over from other donors' samples. The sequencing input was PBMCs. The chain couples TRBV2 to TRBJ1-6; a possible D gene is TRBD1 (5 bases). CDR3 nucleotides: TGTGCCAGCAGTGAGAAGGGGCCCTACGAACCCCTCCACTTT. This translates into CASSEKGPYEPLHF.